This TCR beta chain was recorded in a study of blood T cell repertoires in COVID-19. Study-wide context: Acute and convalescent COVID-19 samples came from the United States, Italy and Spain. T cells, B-cell-depleted T cells, or PBMCs supplied cDNA or gDNA.

Per the original methods: Scientists estimated how many nucleated cells there were by amplifying reference gene primers. Data came from immunoSEQ multiplex PCR; TCRdb stores just in-frame clones and leaves some out. The V and J calls and clone size were taken over from that table, and D and trimming were inferred from the DNA. This sample has under 200,000 clones, with around nine tenths found just once. The germline V gene has CDR1 SGHNT and CDR2 YYREEE (reference sequence). This CDR3 is 16 amino acids long. V shed 3 bases and J 4 bases; nucleotides not matched to a gene: 3. The source material was peripheral blood. The V call is TRBV5-4, the J call TRBJ2-3; 15 positions agree with TRBD2. The sequence came from a man aged 35 to 55 with active or convalescent COVID-19. CDR3 DNA sequence: TGTGCCAGCAGCTCTAGGACTAGCGGGGGGGCAGATACGCAGTATTTT. Translation: CASSSRTSGGADTQYF.